The 3 T cell receptor beta chains in this list originate from one sample, sequenced in a study of blood T cell repertoires in COVID-19. The table came from immunoSEQ multiplex PCR; TCRdb's copy has only in-frame clones and leaves some out. The sample consists of more than 95,000 clones, 90% of them appearing once. Input material: peripheral blood. Receptors were obtained from a human donor with active COVID-19. The donor label of this sample is uncertain.

This clone was picked up one time. J is TRBJ2-1 and V is TRBV15; no clear D. V was pared by 5 bases and J by 2 bases, with 19 bases between. CDR1 and CDR2 from the germline V gene are LNHNV and YYDKDF (reference sequence). CDR3 size: 17 residues. The CDR3 region is CATSGPVVTNPYNEQFF. DNA for the CDR3: TGTGCCACCAGCGGCCCAGTTGTGACAAACCCCTACAATGAGCAGTTCTTC.

The V gene is TRBV7-9, the J gene TRBJ2-1, with D possibly matching TRBD1 (5 bases). The ends were cut back, 5 bases at V and 6 bases at J, with 14 bases in the middle. This CDR3 spans 14 amino acids. CDR1 SEHNR and CDR2 FQNEAQ come from the germline V gene (reference sequence). CDR3 sequence: CASSEQLGVNEQFF. The CDR3 region has the DNA TGTGCCAGCAGCGAACAGCTAGGGGTCAATGAGCAGTTCTTC.

The chain carries TRBV7-2 and TRBJ1-6; 9 bases are a match to TRBD1. Germline V gene data show CDR1 as SGHTA and CDR2 as FQGNSA. The junction had 4 bases not matched to a gene; V was cut back by 0 bases and J by 7 bases. The CDR3 is 16 amino acids. The CDR3 region has the DNA TGTGCCAGCAGCTTAGCGCAGACAGGGGGAAATTCACCCCTCCACTTT. Translating it yields CASSLAQTGGNSPLHF.